A single sample is the source of the 4 T cell receptor beta chains below, sequenced in a study of cytomegalovirus exposure and HLA in healthy donors. The primer mix had 60 Vbeta and 13 Jbeta primers. Produced via immunoSEQ multiplex PCR; TCRdb's table is partial and in-frame only. This table has about 140,000 clones, 75% to 85% appearing once. Sequenced: PBMCs. Receptor source: a female donor in good health and CMV-seropositive.

CDR3 protein: CASSTTGKGEAFF. As DNA, the CDR3 is TGCGCCAGCAGTACGACAGGGAAAGGTGAAGCTTTCTTT. The rearrangement links TRBV5-1 to TRBJ1-1; 7 bases match TRBD1. This CDR3 is 13 amino acids long. Germline trimming cut 5 bases from V and 7 bases from J; bases unmatched to any gene: 8. Germline CDR1 SGHRS, CDR2 YFSETQ.

This sequence joins TRBV19 and TRBJ1-5; D is unresolved. The ends were cut back, 3 bases at V and 7 bases at J, with 13 bases in the middle. Germline V gives CDR1 LNHDA, CDR2 SQIVND (reference sequence). CDR3 length equals 14 residues. The CDR3 loop is CASSIVFPPQPQHF. DNA for the CDR3: TGTGCCAGTAGTATCGTTTTCCCCCCGCAGCCCCAGCATTTT.

This chain uses TRBV19 with TRBJ2-5; the match to TRBD1 covers 9 bases. Germline loops: CDR1 LNHDA, CDR2 SQIVND (reference sequence). Losses at the gene ends were 5 bases for V and 1 base for J; bases not matched to a gene: 2. The CDR3 has 14 residues. The CDR3 region is CASSLQGAQETQYF. The DNA for the CDR3 is TGTGCCAGTAGTCTACAGGGGGCCCAAGAGACCCAGTACTTC.

This clone was counted between two and nine times. The chain is built from TRBV6-4 and TRBJ2-1; 8 nucleotides line up with TRBD2. Germline loops: CDR1 MRHNA, CDR2 SNTAGT. The CDR3 has 13 amino acids. Trimming took 7 bases from V and 10 from J; bases not matched to a gene: 9. CDR3 region: CASTQASGLEQFF. The CDR3 nucleotides read TGTGCCAGCACCCAGGCTAGCGGGTTAGAGCAGTTCTTC.